These 5 T cell receptor beta chains were all obtained from the same sample, sequenced in a study of T cell repertoires in cytomegalovirus infection. Their recognized antigens are unknown. Via MiXCR, TCRdb re-called the reads, giving one row per CDR3 protein. The sample lists 340,000 or so distinct CDR3 sequences; around 25% were seen once. This specimen consisted of cultured PBMCs, obtained from culture after CMV antigen stimulation. The receptors were gathered from a human donor in good health (CMV status not recorded). Some clones in this sample may be carry-over from other donors' samples.

This clonotype showed up just a few times. This rearrangement joins TRBV4-3 to TRBJ2-7, with D unresolved. The V end was cut by 3 bases, the J end by 12 bases, with 15 bases between. This CDR3 has 12 amino acids. Germline V gene lookup returns CDR1 LGHNA and CDR2 YSLEER. CDR3 protein: CASSHPGRPLYF. CDR3 sequence (DNA): TGCGCCAGCAGCCACCCCGGAAGGCCCCTGTACTTC.

In its sample, this clonotype was seen a few times. The J gene is TRBJ1-5, the V gene TRBV4-1, with D perhaps TRBD1 (6 bases). The CDR3 consists of 15 residues. V lost 0 bases and J 7 bases, leaving 13 bases between the germline ends. The germline CDR1 and CDR2 sequences are MGHRA and YSYEKL. The CDR3, as DNA: TGCGCCAGCAGCCAAGACAGGGGCGTAGGCCAGCCCCAGCATTTT. Translation gives CASSQDRGVGQPQHF.

This clonotype showed up many times. The chain recombines TRBV7-2 with TRBJ2-7, with 8 bases aligning to TRBD1. V lost 0 bases and J lost 4; bases outside the gene matches: 11. The CDR3 covers 17 residues. Looked up from germline, CDR1 is SGHTA and CDR2 is FQGNSA. Here the CDR3 reads CASSLANRGLRLYEQYF. In DNA, the CDR3 is TGTGCCAGCAGCTTAGCGAACAGGGGGTTAAGGTTATACGAGCAGTACTTC.

Ten or more counts support this clonotype. This chain joins TRBV7-6 and TRBJ2-6; no firm D call. V gave up 3 bases and J gave up 0 bases, with 9 bases separating them. The CDR3 covers 16 residues. Germline assignment: CDR1 SGHVS and CDR2 FNYEAQ. The CDR3 spells CASSFIFGSGANVLTF. The CDR3, as DNA: TGTGCCAGCAGCTTTATATTCGGCTCTGGGGCCAACGTCCTGACTTTC.

V and J are TRBV6-2 or TRBV6-3 and TRBJ1-5, with TRBD1 as a possible D gene (6 bases). The V gene lost 2 bases and the J gene lost 4 bases, with 12 bases spanning the gap. CDR1 and CDR2 from the germline V gene are MNHEY and SVGEGT. CDR3 size: 15 residues. CDR3 bases: TGTGCCAGCAGTTACCCCCGACAGGCAAATCAGCCCCAGCATTTT. Translating it yields CASSYPRQANQPQHF.